This T cell receptor beta chain is drawn from a study of CD8+ T cells in alopecia areata. Noted treatment: oral pan-JAK inhibitor, 5-10 mg twice daily. Following extraction, RNA underwent reverse transcription to cDNA, which served as the sequencing template. Sequencing used immunoSEQ multiplex PCR; TCRdb keeps in-frame clones, though not all of them. Of approximately 300,000 clones listed, roughly 64% are singletons. This sample comprised CD4+ T cells sorted from blood, obtained at week 24, from a patient treated with tofacitinib. This sequence was found in a human donor with alopecia areata.

The CDR3 sequence is CASSQDPGTANYGYTF. The CDR3 DNA follows: TGTGCCAGCAGCCAAGACCCCGGGACAGCAAATTATGGCTACACCTTC. The chain recombines TRBV4-2 with TRBJ1-2, with 7 bases that match TRBD1. Germline V gene sequence: CDR1 LGHNA, CDR2 YNFKEQ. V was clipped by 0 bases and J by 5 bases; unmatched bases: 9. The CDR3 is 16 residues long.